The 5 T cell receptor beta chains below come from one sample, sequenced in a study of blood T cell repertoires in COVID-19. Assay used: immunoSEQ multiplex PCR; TCRdb lists only in-frame clones, some missing. The sample records 300,000 or so clones, 87% being singletons. The specimen sequenced was peripheral blood. These receptors were taken from a woman in her thirties or forties who had recovered from COVID-19.

The J gene is TRBJ2-7, the V gene TRBV5-1; 11 positions agree with TRBD1. Looked up from germline, CDR1 is SGHRS and CDR2 is YFSETQ. CDR3 length equals 16 residues. V lost 4 bases, J lost 6 bases, and 12 bases stayed unmatched. DNA for the CDR3: TGCGCCAGCAGCGTAAGAGCCGGGACAGGGGGTAGCGAGCAGTACTTC. Translation gives CASSVRAGTGGSEQYF.

The gene calls are TRBV4-3 and TRBJ1-2, with D unclear. Germline V gene lookup returns CDR1 LGHNA and CDR2 YSLEER. Deletions cut 0 bases from V and 7 bases from J, with 18 bases between. This CDR3 spans 16 amino acids. CDR3 sequence reads: CASSQDFRLGPSGYTF. DNA of the CDR3: TGCGCCAGCAGCCAAGATTTCAGGTTGGGCCCTTCTGGCTACACCTTC.

This clone appeared a few times. CDR3 sequence (DNA): TGTGCCAGCAGTGCACTAATTTCGACAGGCCCCACGGACACCGGGGAGCTGTTTTTT. The encoded protein is CASSALISTGPTDTGELFF. The chain recombines TRBV6-1 with TRBJ2-2, with D possibly being TRBD1 (6 bases). The CDR3 spans 19 residues. Germline lookup yields CDR1 MNHNS and CDR2 SASEGT. Trimming took 4 bases from V and 3 from J, leaving 24 bases between them.

The chain couples TRBV6-6 to TRBJ2-7; 11 positions match TRBD1. Germline-derived CDR1 and CDR2 are MNHNY and SVGAGI (reference sequence). The trim removed 2 bases at V and 4 bases at J, leaving 7 bases unmatched. The CDR3 totals 16 residues. As DNA, the CDR3 is TGTGCCAGCAGTTACACCGGAGGACAGGGGGCGTACGAGCAGTACTTC. Translating gives CASSYTGGQGAYEQYF.

The chain has TRBV4-3 and TRBJ2-3; 8 nucleotides agree with TRBD2. The CDR3 consists of 17 residues. The V and J ends lost 0 bases and 2 bases, in that order; junction bases with no gene match: 7. The germline CDR1 and CDR2 sequences are LGHNA and YSLEER. CDR3 region: CASSQEAGVHSTDTQYF. CDR3 DNA sequence: TGCGCCAGCAGCCAAGAAGCGGGGGTGCATTCCACAGATACGCAGTATTTT.